The table lists the clone carrying this T cell receptor (beta chain) with many counts. The entry originates in a study of metastatic and nonmetastatic thyroid tumors. Study summary: Repertoires from blood and tumor or nodule tissue of malignant and benign thyroid patients were compared.

There were no patients who had received any treatment before thyroid surgery. How the authors handled the data: Across clinicopathological groups, CDR3 differences served as the basis for building a distant-metastasis classifier for papillary thyroid cancer. MiXCR reprocessed the PCR reads for TCRdb. The V and J calls were not made by the authors but by TCRdb's processing. This table has some 83,000 clones, roughly an eighth appearing once. The CDR3 runs to 16 residues. Germline V CDR1 and CDR2: SGHRS, YFSETQ. The trim removed 0 bases at V and 5 bases at J, leaving 4 bases unmatched. The chain combines TRBV5-1 with TRBJ2-5; TRBD2 matches at 13 bases. This sequence was found in a female donor with papillary thyroid cancer or a benign thyroid nodule (not recorded which). Some clones in this sample may be carry-over from other donors' samples. Material for sequencing was tumor tissue. CDR3 residues: CASSLAELAGGETQYF. The CDR3 nucleotides read TGCGCCAGCAGCTTGGCCGAACTAGCGGGAGGGGAGACCCAGTACTTC.